This T cell receptor (beta chain) was recovered during a study of graft-versus-host responses after intestinal transplantation. About the research overall: Anti-thymocyte globulin induction, then tacrolimus and steroids for about three years, went to all recipients.

Worth noting for this clone: The antigen is unknown.

Points from the study as a whole: Early after transplant, HvG clones declined as circulating GvH clones peaked. The marrow of recipients harbored GvH clones, and ileum or blood showed some of them first.

Only in-frame clones appear in the TCRdb table, and some are missing; sequencing was by immunoSEQ multiplex PCR. This sample has some 25,000 clones, with roughly nine tenths found just once. Germline V gene sequence: CDR1 MDHEN, CDR2 SYDVKM. The V segment lost 5 bases and the J segment 7 bases; nucleotides outside the gene matches: 7. The CDR3 loop spans 14 amino acids. This receptor was taken from a human patient who received an intestinal transplant, so some T cells may come from the graft donor. V is TRBV28 and J is TRBJ2-5; 10 bases are shared with TRBD2. Sample: PBMCs, taken approximately 39 days after intestinal transplant. DNA of the CDR3: TGTGCCAGCAGTCAACTAGCGGGACGGGGGACCCAGTACTTC. Residues: CASSQLAGRGTQYF. The full variable domain, its missing parts supplied by reference TRBV28 and TRBJ2-5, is DVKVTQSSRYLVKRTGEKVFLECVQDMDHENMFWYRQDPGLGLRLIYFSYDVKMKEKGDIPEGYSVSREKKERFSLILESASTNQTSMYLCASSQLAGRGTQYFGPGTRLLVL.